These 15 T cell receptor beta chains were sequenced from one sample in a study of T cell clonotyping in hematopoietic cell transplantation. Repertoires were generated with immunoSEQ multiplex PCR, while TCRdb's copy carries only in-frame clones and drops some. This table holds a few thousand clones, almost 85% found once. Sample: PBMCs, taken 100 days after allogeneic stem cell transplant. The origin of the receptors is a male patient in his fifties or sixties who had an allogeneic stem cell transplant from a related donor, so the T cells may come from the graft donor. Some clones in this sample may be carry-over from other donors' samples.

The V gene is TRBV6-5, the J gene TRBJ1-1; 10 nucleotides align to TRBD1. CDR3 length: 15 residues. CDR1 and CDR2 from the germline V gene are MNHEY and SVGAGI. Trimming at V came to 7 bases and at J to 1 base, leaving 6 bases not matched to a gene. CDR3 sequence reads: CASTGDRGSNTEAFF. DNA for the CDR3: TGTGCCAGCACCGGGGACAGGGGCTCGAACACTGAAGCTTTCTTT.

This clone was observed a handful of times. The V gene is TRBV9, the J gene TRBJ2-5; D tentatively reads TRBD1 or TRBD2 (5 bases each). The CDR3 has 16 amino acids. CDR1 and CDR2 (germline): SGDLS, YYNGEE. The ends were cut back, 1 base at V and 5 bases at J, with 18 bases in the middle. The CDR3 nucleotides read TGTGCCAGCAGCGTAACTTCGAGGGGCGCGTTGGAGACCCAGTACTTC. This gives the protein CASSVTSRGALETQYF. Based on the CDR3 plus reference TRBV9 and TRBJ2-5, the full variable domain is DSGVTQTPKHLITATGQRVTLRCSPRSGDLSVYWYQQSLDQGLQFLIQYYNGEERAKGNILERFSAQQFPDLHSELNLSSLELGDSALYFCASSVTSRGALETQYFGPGTRLLVL.

The chain joins TRBV9 to TRBJ2-7; TRBD1 or TRBD2 may be the D gene (5 bases each). Trimming pared 3 bases from V and 4 bases from J, leaving 11 bases between. This CDR3 has 13 amino acids. CDR1 SGDLS and CDR2 YYNGEE come from the germline V gene. The DNA of the CDR3 is TGTGCCAGCAGCGAAATGGGGGAGTACGAGCAGTACTTC. This translates into CASSEMGEYEQYF.

V usage is TRBV7-3 and J usage is TRBJ1-3; D is unclear. The CDR3 totals 16 residues. Germline lookup yields CDR1 SGHTA and CDR2 FQGTGA. V gave up 0 bases and J gave up 0 bases, with 9 bases separating them. In nucleotides, the CDR3 is TGTGCCAGCAGCTTAACAGGAGGGAACTCTGGAAACACCATATATTTT. Translated, it gives CASSLTGGNSGNTIYF.

This clone occurred once. The chain employs TRBV28 and TRBJ2-1; 12 nucleotides match TRBD2. After removal of 3 bases from V and 8 bases from J, the junction contained 5 bases not matched to a gene. This CDR3 has 15 amino acids. Looked up from germline, CDR1 is MDHEN and CDR2 is SYDVKM. This CDR3 reads CASSFARLAGDEQFF. The CDR3 DNA is TGTGCCAGCAGTTTTGCACGACTAGCGGGAGATGAGCAGTTCTTC.

The rearrangement links TRBV6-5 to TRBJ1-2, with 12 bases identical to TRBD1. With 1 base clipped from V and 8 bases from J, the junction kept 5 bases outside the gene matches. The V gene's germline CDR1 is MNHEY and CDR2 SVGAGI. The CDR3 has 15 amino acids. For the CDR3, the DNA is TGTGCCAGCAGTTACTTCCGGGACAGGGGGCAAGGCTACACCTTC. Translating gives CASSYFRDRGQGYTF.

The sample holds one count of this clone. The gene calls are TRBV7-9 and TRBJ2-3; 7 bases align to TRBD1. CDR1 SEHNR and CDR2 FQNEAQ come from the germline V gene (reference sequence). The CDR3 extends over 16 amino acids. V dropped 6 bases and J dropped 2; count of bases not matched to a gene: 11. This chain's CDR3 is CASSSGQRIVTDTQYF. The CDR3 DNA is TGTGCCAGCAGTTCGGGACAGCGGATAGTCACAGATACGCAGTATTTT.

V is TRBV7-8 and J is TRBJ2-2, with D possibly called TRBD1 or TRBD2 (5 bases each). V shed 4 bases and J shed 8 bases, with 14 bases lying between them. There are 14 residues in the CDR3. The germline CDR1 and CDR2 sequences are SGHVS and FQNEAQ. The CDR3 reads CASSSGPGRGELFF. The CDR3 DNA reads as TGTGCCAGCAGCTCGGGACCGGGAAGGGGGGAGCTGTTTTTT.

This sequence joins TRBV10-3 and TRBJ1-2; 9 bases match TRBD1. V was pared by 9 bases and J by 2 bases, with 16 bases of the junction left unmatched. The CDR3 covers 17 residues. Germline CDR1 and CDR2: ENHRY and SYGVKD. The CDR3 sequence is CAIPNAGTGNINYGYTF. The CDR3 DNA sequence: TGTGCCATTCCCAATGCCGGGACAGGGAATATAAACTATGGCTACACCTTC.

This clone appeared once. The chain carries TRBV19 and TRBJ1-1, with D perhaps TRBD1 (5 bases). The ends were cut back, 6 bases at V and 0 bases at J, with 11 bases in the middle. Germline CDR1 is LNHDA and CDR2 is SQIVND (reference sequence). The CDR3 contains 14 residues. The CDR3 here is CASRTAHMNTEAFF. CDR3 bases: TGTGCCAGTAGGACAGCCCATATGAACACTGAAGCTTTCTTT. The full variable domain, rest sourced from reference TRBV19 and TRBJ1-1, is DGGITQSPKYLFRKEGQNVTLSCEQNLNHDAMYWYRQDPGQGLRLIYYSQIVNDFQKGDIAEGYSVSREKKESFPLTVTSAQKNPTAFYLCASRTAHMNTEAFFGQGTRLTVV.

The gene calls are TRBV25-1 and TRBJ2-7; possibly TRBD1 for D (5 bases). Germline CDR1 reads MGHDK; CDR2 reads SYGVNS. The ends were cut back, 6 bases at V and 5 bases at J, with 14 bases in the middle. The CDR3 has 13 amino acids. CDR3 loop: CASSPQGSDEQYF. The CDR3 nucleotides read TGTGCCAGCAGCCCCCAGGGTTCCGACGAGCAGTACTTC.

This chain connects TRBV10-3 to TRBJ2-7; possibly TRBD2 for D (5 bases). The CDR3 spans 13 residues. Germline V gives CDR1 ENHRY, CDR2 SYGVKD. V lost 4 bases to trimming and J lost 3 bases, with 10 bases between them. The CDR3 DNA is TGTGCCATCAGTGTGGACGGGGACTACGAGCAGTACTTC. As protein: CAISVDGDYEQYF.

The chain has TRBV30 and TRBJ1-2; 8 positions match TRBD1. The CDR3 is made up of 12 amino acids. Germline CDR1 is GTSNPN and CDR2 is SVGIG (reference sequence). V shed 5 bases, J shed 8 bases, and the junction held 7 bases outside the gene matches. CDR3 sequence reads: CAWPRQGHGYTF. The CDR3 DNA reads as TGTGCCTGGCCCAGACAGGGGCACGGCTACACCTTC.

The CDR3 spells CASSSSGQGIYEQYF. CDR3 bases: TGCGCCAGCAGCTCTTCCGGACAGGGGATCTACGAGCAGTACTTC. The chain recombines TRBV5-1 with TRBJ2-7; the match to TRBD1 covers 9 bases. J was trimmed by 3 bases and V by 3 bases; bases with no gene match: 7. The germline V gene encodes CDR1 SGHRS and CDR2 YFSETQ. CDR3 length equals 15 residues.

The V call is TRBV2, the J call TRBJ1-5; TRBD1 agrees at 8 bases. After removal of 9 bases from V and 4 bases from J, the junction contained 8 bases not matched to a gene. Germline CDR1 reads SNHLY; CDR2 reads FYNNEI. The CDR3 runs to 14 residues. The CDR3 DNA sequence: TGTGCCAGGGGAGGTACAGGGGGAAATCAGCCCCAGCATTTT. It translates to CARGGTGGNQPQHF.